This passage covers 18 T cell receptor beta chains from one sample sequenced in a study of OX40 agonist ivuxolimab in advanced cancers. Sequencing used immunoSEQ multiplex PCR; TCRdb keeps in-frame clones, though not all of them. This sample has about 21,000 clones, with about 86% found just once. This material consisted of CD4+ or CD8+ T cells sorted from blood, taken in a trial of the OX40 agonist ivuxolimab. Receptors originate from an adult with an advanced solid tumor such as melanoma, head and neck, liver or kidney cancer.

The rearrangement uses TRBV10-2 and TRBJ2-3; TRBD2 might be the D (5 bases). The V end lost 9 bases, the J end lost 0 bases, and 10 bases lay between the germline ends. CDR1 WSHSY and CDR2 SAAADI come from the germline V gene. CDR3 size: 13 residues. As DNA, the CDR3 is TGCGCCAGTAACGAGGGCAGCACAGATACGCAGTATTTT. Protein sequence: CASNEGSTDTQYF.

In this sample, this clone turned up once. The chain combines TRBV5-8 with TRBJ2-1; 9 nucleotides align to TRBD1. The CDR3 has 15 residues. Germline V gene sequence: CDR1 SGHTS, CDR2 YDEGEE. Trimming at V came to 0 bases and at J to 8 bases, leaving 6 bases not matched to a gene. CDR3 DNA sequence: TGTGCCAGCAGCTTGGGACAGGGGGGCGCGGATGAGCAGTTCTTC. Translated, it gives CASSLGQGGADEQFF.

The chain combines TRBV20-1 with TRBJ2-1; the D is unclear. The V gene lost 5 bases and the J gene lost 9 bases, with 11 bases spanning the gap. Looked up from germline, CDR1 is DFQATT and CDR2 is SNEGSKA (reference sequence). The CDR3 consists of 11 residues. The chain's CDR3 is CSAGPGGEQFF. CDR3 DNA: TGCAGTGCTGGGCCCGGCGGTGAGCAGTTCTTC.

This rearrangement joins TRBV6-5 to TRBJ2-7; possibly TRBD1 or TRBD2 for D (7 bases each). The V and J ends lost 0 bases and 4 bases respectively, with 13 bases between them. The CDR3 extends over 15 amino acids. Germline-derived CDR1 and CDR2 are MNHEY and SVGAGI. DNA of the CDR3: TGTGCCAGCAGTTACTCGGAGCAGGGGGGGTACGAGCAGTACTTC. Translation: CASSYSEQGGYEQYF.

V and J are TRBV28 and TRBJ1-1; no definite D call. Between the trimmed V and J ends, which lost 3 bases and 1 base, there was a span of 12 bases. Germline lookup yields CDR1 MDHEN and CDR2 SYDVKM. This CDR3 has 15 residues. CDR3 DNA sequence: TGTGCCAGCAGTTTTCGTCCGACACCGAACACTGAAGCTTTCTTT. It codes for CASSFRPTPNTEAFF.

The DNA of the CDR3 is TGTGCCAGCAGCTTGGCCGGGGACAACTACTATGGCTACACCTTC. Translated: CASSLAGDNYYGYTF. The chain combines TRBV5-6 with TRBJ1-2; possible D gene TRBD1, 6 bases. Germline V gives CDR1 SGHDT, CDR2 YYEEEE. The CDR3 extends over 15 amino acids. Trimming shortened V by 0 bases and J by 3 bases, and 12 bases separated the two germline ends.

This chain links TRBV10-1 with TRBJ1-2, with D perhaps matching TRBD1 (6 bases). Germline CDR1 and CDR2: WNHNN and SYGVQD (reference sequence). V was trimmed by 1 base and J by 3 bases, leaving 6 bases between them. This CDR3 contains 13 residues. In DNA form, the CDR3 reads TGCGCCAGCAGTGAGTGGGGGCACTATGGCTACACCTTC. Translating it yields CASSEWGHYGYTF.

The rearrangement joins TRBV30 to TRBJ1-2; possible D gene TRBD1, 6 bases. Between the trimmed V and J ends, which lost 5 bases and 5 bases, there was a span of 15 bases. The CDR3 consists of 13 residues. Germline V gives CDR1 GTSNPN, CDR2 SVGIG (reference sequence). The CDR3 reads CAWEGGTGYGYTF. The CDR3 DNA is TGTGCCTGGGAAGGGGGTACCGGGTATGGCTACACCTTC. Variable domain in full (rest from reference TRBV30 and TRBJ1-2): SQTIHQWPATLVQPVGSPLSLECTVEGTSNPNLYWYRQAAGRGLQLLFYSVGIGQISSEVPQNLSASRPQDRQFILSSKKLLLSDSGFYLCAWEGGTGYGYTFGSGTRLTVV.

This chain links TRBV13 with TRBJ2-5, with 8 bases lining up with TRBD2. Trimming took 5 bases from V and 5 from J; bases not matched to a gene: 10. Germline V gene data show CDR1 as PRHDT and CDR2 as FYEKMQ (reference sequence). The CDR3 runs 15 residues. The CDR3 bases are TGTGCCAGCAGCCTCCAAGCGACTAGCGTCGAGACCCAGTACTTC. Its protein product is CASSLQATSVETQYF.

The rearrangement uses TRBV28 and TRBJ2-1; D is undetermined. CDR1 and CDR2 (germline): MDHEN, SYDVKM. CDR3 length: 11 amino acids. The V end lost 5 bases, the J end lost 10 bases, and 9 bases lay between the germline ends. DNA of the CDR3: TGTGCCAGCAGTGTATCGACGGAGCAGTTCTTC. Encoded protein: CASSVSTEQFF.

Here the CDR3 reads CAWTRTLGETQYF. The CDR3 bases are TGTGCCTGGACCCGTACCCTGGGCGAGACCCAGTACTTC. The chain has TRBV30 and TRBJ2-5; no definite D call. Trimming removed 4 bases at V and 5 bases at J, with 14 bases between. This CDR3 is 13 amino acids long. The V gene's germline CDR1 is GTSNPN and CDR2 SVGIG (reference sequence).

V and J are TRBV5-8 and TRBJ2-5; D perhaps matches TRBD2 (7 bases). CDR1 is SGHTS and CDR2 is YDEGEE in the germline V gene. Trimming pared 0 bases from V and 5 bases from J, leaving 11 bases between. This CDR3 is built from 14 residues. As DNA, the CDR3 is TGTGCCAGCAGCTTGGAGGGGGAGGGGGAGACCCAGTACTTC. This gives the protein CASSLEGEGETQYF.

The chain combines TRBV7-8 with TRBJ2-2, with D maybe TRBD1 (5 bases). V was pared by 4 bases and J by 6 bases, with 12 bases between. Germline V lookup: CDR1 SGHVS, CDR2 FQNEAQ. The CDR3 is made up of 14 amino acids. Here the CDR3 DNA reads TGTGCCAGCAGCTCCAAGTACAGGCCCGGGGAGCTGTTTTTT. It yields the protein CASSSKYRPGELFF.

The chain is built from TRBV2 and TRBJ1-1; D gene unclear. Between the trimmed V and J ends, which lost 4 bases and 3 bases, there was a span of 12 bases. Germline CDR1 reads SNHLY; CDR2 reads FYNNEI. CDR3 length: 14 residues. Here the CDR3 reads CASSARTDYTEAFF. In DNA form, the CDR3 reads TGTGCCAGCAGTGCTCGGACGGATTACACTGAAGCTTTCTTT.

V is TRBV5-1 and J is TRBJ2-7, with 13 bases that match TRBD2. The CDR3 is 18 amino acids. The V gene end was trimmed by 0 bases and the J gene end by 3 bases; junction bases not matched to a gene: 9. Germline V gene data show CDR1 as SGHRS and CDR2 as YFSETQ. The CDR3 is CASSLAPSTSGRHYEQYF. CDR3 bases: TGCGCCAGCAGCTTGGCTCCCTCGACTAGCGGGAGGCACTACGAGCAGTACTTC. Based on the CDR3 plus reference TRBV5-1 and TRBJ2-7, the full variable domain is KAGVTQTPRYLIKTRGQQVTLSCSPISGHRSVSWYQQTPGQGLQFLFEYFSETQRNKGNFPGRFSGRQFSNSRSEMNVSTLELGDSALYLCASSLAPSTSGRHYEQYFGPGTRLTVT.

The V gene is TRBV6-5, the J gene TRBJ2-7; no definite D call. Trimming took 0 bases from V and 1 from J, leaving 7 bases between them. The germline V gene encodes CDR1 MNHEY and CDR2 SVGAGI. This CDR3 is 14 amino acids long. CDR3 protein: CASSYSDGSYEQYF. The CDR3 nucleotides are TGTGCCAGCAGTTACTCGGACGGTTCCTACGAGCAGTACTTC.

The chain combines TRBV5-6 with TRBJ1-5; no clear D gene. Trimming left V 2 bases short and J 3 bases short, with 9 bases between. This CDR3 contains 14 residues. Germline values: CDR1 SGHDT, CDR2 YYEEEE. The CDR3 region is CASSFQSINQPQHF. CDR3 bases: TGTGCCAGCAGCTTTCAAAGTATCAATCAGCCCCAGCATTTT.

This clone was found a few times. J is TRBJ1-2 and V is TRBV4-1, with unresolved D. Germline-derived CDR1 and CDR2 are MGHRA and YSYEKL. V lost 3 bases and J lost 6, with 14 bases in between. The CDR3 extends over 14 amino acids. The CDR3 region has the DNA TGCGCCAGCAGCCAGCTCCCCGGCGGGGATGGCTACACCTTC. It yields the protein CASSQLPGGDGYTF.